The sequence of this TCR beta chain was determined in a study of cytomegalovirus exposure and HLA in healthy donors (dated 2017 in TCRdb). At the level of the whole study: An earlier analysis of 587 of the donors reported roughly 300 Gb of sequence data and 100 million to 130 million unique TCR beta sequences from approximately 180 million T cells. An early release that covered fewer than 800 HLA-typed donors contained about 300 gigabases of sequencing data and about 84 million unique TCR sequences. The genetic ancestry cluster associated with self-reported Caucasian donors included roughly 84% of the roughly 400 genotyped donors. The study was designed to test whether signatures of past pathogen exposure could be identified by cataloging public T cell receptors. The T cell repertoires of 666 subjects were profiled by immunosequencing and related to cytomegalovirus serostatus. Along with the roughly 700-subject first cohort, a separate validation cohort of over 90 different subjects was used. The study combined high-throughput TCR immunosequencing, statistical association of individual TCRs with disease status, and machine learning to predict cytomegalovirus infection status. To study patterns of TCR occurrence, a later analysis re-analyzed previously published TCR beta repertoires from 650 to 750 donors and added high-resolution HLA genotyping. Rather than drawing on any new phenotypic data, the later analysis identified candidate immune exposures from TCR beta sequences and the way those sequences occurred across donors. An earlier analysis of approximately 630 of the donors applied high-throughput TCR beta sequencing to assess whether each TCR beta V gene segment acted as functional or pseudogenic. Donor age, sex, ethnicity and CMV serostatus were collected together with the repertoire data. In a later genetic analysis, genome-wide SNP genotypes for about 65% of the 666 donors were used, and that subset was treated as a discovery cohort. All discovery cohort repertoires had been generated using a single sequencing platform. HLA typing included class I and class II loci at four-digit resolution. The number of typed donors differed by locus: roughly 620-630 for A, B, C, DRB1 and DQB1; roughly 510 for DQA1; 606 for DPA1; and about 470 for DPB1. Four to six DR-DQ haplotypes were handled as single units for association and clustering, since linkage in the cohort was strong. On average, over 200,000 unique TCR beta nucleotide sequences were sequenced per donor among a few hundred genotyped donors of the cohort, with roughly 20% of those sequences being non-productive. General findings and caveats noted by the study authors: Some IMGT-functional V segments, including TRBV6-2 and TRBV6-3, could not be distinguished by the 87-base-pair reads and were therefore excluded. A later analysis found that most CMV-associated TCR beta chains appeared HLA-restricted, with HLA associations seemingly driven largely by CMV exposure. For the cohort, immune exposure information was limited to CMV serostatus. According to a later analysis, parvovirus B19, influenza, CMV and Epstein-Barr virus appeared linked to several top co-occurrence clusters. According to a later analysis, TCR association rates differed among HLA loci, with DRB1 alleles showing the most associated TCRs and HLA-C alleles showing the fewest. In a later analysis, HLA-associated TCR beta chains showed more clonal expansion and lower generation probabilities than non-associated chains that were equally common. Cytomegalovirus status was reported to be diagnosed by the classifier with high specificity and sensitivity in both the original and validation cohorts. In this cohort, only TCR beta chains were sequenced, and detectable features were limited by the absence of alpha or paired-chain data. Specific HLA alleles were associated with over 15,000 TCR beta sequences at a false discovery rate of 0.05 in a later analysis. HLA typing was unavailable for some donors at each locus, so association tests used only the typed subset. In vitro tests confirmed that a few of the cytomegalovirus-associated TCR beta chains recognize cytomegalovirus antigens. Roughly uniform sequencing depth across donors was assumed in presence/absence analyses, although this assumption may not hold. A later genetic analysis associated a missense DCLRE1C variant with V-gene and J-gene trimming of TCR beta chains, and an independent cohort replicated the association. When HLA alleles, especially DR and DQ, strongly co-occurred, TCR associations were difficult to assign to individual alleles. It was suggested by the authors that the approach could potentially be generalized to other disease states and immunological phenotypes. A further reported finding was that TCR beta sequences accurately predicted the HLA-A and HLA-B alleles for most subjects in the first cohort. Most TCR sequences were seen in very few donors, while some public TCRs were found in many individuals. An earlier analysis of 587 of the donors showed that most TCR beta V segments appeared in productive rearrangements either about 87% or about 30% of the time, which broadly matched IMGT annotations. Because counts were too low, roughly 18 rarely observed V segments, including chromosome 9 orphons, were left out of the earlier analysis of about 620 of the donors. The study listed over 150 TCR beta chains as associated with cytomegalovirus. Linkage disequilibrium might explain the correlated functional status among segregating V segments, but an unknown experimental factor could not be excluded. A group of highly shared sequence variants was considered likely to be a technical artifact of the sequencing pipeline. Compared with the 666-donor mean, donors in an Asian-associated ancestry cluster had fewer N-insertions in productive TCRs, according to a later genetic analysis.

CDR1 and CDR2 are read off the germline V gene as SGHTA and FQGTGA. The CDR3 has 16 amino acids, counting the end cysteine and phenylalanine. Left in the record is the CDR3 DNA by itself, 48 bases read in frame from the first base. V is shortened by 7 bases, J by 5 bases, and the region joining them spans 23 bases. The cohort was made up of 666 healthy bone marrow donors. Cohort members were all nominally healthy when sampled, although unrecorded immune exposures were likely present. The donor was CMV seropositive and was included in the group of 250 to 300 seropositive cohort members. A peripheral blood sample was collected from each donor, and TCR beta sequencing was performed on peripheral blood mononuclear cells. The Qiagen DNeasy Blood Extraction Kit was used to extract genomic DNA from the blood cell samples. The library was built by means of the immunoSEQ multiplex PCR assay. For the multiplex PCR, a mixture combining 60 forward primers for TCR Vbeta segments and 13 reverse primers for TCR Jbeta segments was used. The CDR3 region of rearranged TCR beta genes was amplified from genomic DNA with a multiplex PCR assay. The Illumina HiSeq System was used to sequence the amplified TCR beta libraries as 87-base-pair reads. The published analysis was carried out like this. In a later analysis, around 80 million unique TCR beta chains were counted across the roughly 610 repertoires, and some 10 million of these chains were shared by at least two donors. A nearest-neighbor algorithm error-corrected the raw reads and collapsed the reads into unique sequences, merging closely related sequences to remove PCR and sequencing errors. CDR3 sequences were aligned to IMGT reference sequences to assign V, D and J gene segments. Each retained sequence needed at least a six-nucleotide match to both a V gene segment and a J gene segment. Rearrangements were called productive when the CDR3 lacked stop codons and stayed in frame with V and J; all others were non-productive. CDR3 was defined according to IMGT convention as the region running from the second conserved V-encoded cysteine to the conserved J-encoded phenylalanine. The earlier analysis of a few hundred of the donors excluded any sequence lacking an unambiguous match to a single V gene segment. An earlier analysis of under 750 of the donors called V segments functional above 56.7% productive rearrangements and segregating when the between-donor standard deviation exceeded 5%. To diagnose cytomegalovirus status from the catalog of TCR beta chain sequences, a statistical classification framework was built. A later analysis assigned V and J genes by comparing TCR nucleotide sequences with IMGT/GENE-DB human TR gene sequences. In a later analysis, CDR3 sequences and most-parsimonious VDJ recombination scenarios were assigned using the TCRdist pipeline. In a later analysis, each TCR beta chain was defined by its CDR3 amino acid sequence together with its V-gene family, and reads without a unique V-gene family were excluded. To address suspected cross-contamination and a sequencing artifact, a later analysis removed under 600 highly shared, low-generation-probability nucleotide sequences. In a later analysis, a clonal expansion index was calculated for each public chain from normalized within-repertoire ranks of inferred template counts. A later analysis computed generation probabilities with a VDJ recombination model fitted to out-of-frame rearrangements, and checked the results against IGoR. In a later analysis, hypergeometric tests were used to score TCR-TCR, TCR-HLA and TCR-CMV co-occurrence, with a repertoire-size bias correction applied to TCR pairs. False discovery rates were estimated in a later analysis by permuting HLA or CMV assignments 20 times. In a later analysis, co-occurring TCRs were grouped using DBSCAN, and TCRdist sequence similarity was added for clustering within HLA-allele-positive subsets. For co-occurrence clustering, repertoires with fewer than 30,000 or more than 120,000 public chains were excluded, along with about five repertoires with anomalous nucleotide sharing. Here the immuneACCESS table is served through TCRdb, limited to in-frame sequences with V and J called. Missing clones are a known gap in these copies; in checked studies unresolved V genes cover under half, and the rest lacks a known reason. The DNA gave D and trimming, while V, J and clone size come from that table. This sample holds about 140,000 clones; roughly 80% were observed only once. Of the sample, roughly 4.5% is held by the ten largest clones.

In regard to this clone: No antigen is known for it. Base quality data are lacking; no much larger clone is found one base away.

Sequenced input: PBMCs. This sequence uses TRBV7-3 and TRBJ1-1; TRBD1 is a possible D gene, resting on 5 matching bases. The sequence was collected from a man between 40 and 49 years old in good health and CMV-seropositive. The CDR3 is CASKPSSGERGTEAFF. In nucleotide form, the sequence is TGTGCCAGCAAGCCATCCTCGGGGGAAAGAGGGACTGAAGCTTTCTTT. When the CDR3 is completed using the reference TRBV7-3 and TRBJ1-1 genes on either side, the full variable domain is GAGVSQTPSNKVTEKGKYVELRCDPISGHTALYWYRQSLGQGPEFLIYFQGTGAADDSGLPNDRFFAVRPEGSVSTLKIQRTERGDSAVYLCASKPSSGERGTEAFFGQGTRLTVV.